The clone carrying this T cell receptor beta chain was detected ten times or more. The data stem from a study of CD8+CD57+ T cells in acquired aplastic anemia. This CDR3 region has 17 residues. V was pared by 5 bases and J by 3 bases, with 7 bases of the junction left unmatched. Germline CDR1 SGHVS, CDR2 FNYEAQ. TCR beta VDJ combinations and CDR3 sequences were profiled from genomic DNA. TCRdb reanalysed the reads using MiXCR and keeps one entry per CDR3 protein. The repertoire consists of around 180,000 distinct CDR3 sequences, with around 60% occurring once and the leading ten covering under 60%. The sequenced material came from sorted CD4+, CD8+, or CD8+CD57+ T cells (not recorded which) from PBMCs. This receptor was obtained from a human donor in good health. V gene TRBV7-6 combines with J gene TRBJ2-3; 14 bases align to TRBD2. CDR3 nucleotide sequence: TGTGCCAGCAGCCCACGACTAGCGGGAGGGCGTACAGATACGCAGTATTTT. It translates to CASSPRLAGGRTDTQYF.